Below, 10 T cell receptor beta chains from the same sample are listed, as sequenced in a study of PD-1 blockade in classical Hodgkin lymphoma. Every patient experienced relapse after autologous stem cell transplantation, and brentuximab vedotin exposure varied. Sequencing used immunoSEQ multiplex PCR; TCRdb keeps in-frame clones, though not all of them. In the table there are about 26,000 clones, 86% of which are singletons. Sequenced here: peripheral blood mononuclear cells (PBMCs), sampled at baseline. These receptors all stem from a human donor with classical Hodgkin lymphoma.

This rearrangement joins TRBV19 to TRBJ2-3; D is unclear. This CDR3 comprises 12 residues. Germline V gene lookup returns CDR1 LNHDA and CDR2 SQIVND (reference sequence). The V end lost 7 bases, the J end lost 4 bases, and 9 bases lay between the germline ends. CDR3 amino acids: CASILDADTQYF. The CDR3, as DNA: TGTGCCAGTATCCTAGACGCAGATACGCAGTATTTT.

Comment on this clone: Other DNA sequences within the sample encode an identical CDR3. The CDR3, as DNA: TGCGCCAGCAGCTTGGCCGGTAATCAGCCCCAGCATTTT. It encodes CASSLAGNQPQHF. The rearrangement uses TRBV5-1 and TRBJ1-5; D gene unclear. This CDR3 has 13 residues. Between the trimmed V and J ends, which lost 0 bases and 4 bases, there was a span of 5 bases. Germline assignment: CDR1 SGHRS and CDR2 YFSETQ.

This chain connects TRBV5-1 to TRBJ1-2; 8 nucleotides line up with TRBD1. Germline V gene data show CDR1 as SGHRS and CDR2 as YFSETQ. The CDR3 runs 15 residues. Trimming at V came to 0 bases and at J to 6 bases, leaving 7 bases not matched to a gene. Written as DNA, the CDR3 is TGCGCCAGCAGCTTGGATCAGGGGGCGTCGGATGGCTACACCTTC. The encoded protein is CASSLDQGASDGYTF.

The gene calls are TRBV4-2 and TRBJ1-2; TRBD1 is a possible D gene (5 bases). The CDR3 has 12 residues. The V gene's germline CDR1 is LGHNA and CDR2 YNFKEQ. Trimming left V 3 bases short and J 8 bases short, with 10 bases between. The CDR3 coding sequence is TGTGCCAGCAGCCACGGTGAGGGGGGCTACACCTTC. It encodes CASSHGEGGYTF.

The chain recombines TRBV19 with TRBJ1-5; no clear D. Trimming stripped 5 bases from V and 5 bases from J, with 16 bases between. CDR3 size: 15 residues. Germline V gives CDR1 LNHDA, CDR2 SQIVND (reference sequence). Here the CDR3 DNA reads TGTGCCAGTAGTGCCTACGGGATCTTGGATCAGCCCCAGCATTTT. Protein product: CASSAYGILDQPQHF.

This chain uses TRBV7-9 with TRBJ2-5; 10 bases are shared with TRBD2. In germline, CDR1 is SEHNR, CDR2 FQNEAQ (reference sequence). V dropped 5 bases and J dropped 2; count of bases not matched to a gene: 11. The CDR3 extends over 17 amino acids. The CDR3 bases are TGTGCCAGCAGCCCCGGGACTAGCGTTTTCACGCAAGAGACCCAGTACTTC. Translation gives CASSPGTSVFTQETQYF.

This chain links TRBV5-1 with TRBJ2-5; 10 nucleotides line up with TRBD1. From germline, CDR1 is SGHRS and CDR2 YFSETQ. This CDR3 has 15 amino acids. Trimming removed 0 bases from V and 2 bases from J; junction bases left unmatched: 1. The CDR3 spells CASSLGQGAQETQYF. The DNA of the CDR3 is TGCGCCAGCAGCTTGGGACAGGGGGCTCAAGAGACCCAGTACTTC.

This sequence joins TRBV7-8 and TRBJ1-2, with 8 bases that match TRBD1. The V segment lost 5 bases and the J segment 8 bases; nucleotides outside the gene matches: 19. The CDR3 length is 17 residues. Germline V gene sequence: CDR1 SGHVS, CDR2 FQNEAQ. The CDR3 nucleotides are TGTGCCAGCAGCCCCGAGACAGGGGCCGGACCCAGGCGGGGCTACACCTTC. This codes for CASSPETGAGPRRGYTF.

The CDR3 DNA is TGTGCCAGCAGCGCCGATGGGGTTCGGGACAGGTATAGCGGGGGGGCCTACAATGAGCAGTTCTTC. This codes for CASSADGVRDRYSGGAYNEQFF. V usage is TRBV13 and J usage is TRBJ2-1, with 11 bases that match TRBD2. V was clipped by 5 bases and J by 2 bases; unmatched bases: 23. The CDR3 has 22 amino acids. The germline V gene has CDR1 PRHDT and CDR2 FYEKMQ (reference sequence).

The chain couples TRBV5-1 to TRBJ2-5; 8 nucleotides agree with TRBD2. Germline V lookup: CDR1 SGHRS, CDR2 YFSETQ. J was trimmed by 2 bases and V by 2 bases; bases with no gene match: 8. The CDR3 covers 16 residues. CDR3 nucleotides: TGCGCCAGCAGCTTAATGCCCGGGGGGGCTCAAGAGACCCAGTACTTC. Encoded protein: CASSLMPGGAQETQYF.